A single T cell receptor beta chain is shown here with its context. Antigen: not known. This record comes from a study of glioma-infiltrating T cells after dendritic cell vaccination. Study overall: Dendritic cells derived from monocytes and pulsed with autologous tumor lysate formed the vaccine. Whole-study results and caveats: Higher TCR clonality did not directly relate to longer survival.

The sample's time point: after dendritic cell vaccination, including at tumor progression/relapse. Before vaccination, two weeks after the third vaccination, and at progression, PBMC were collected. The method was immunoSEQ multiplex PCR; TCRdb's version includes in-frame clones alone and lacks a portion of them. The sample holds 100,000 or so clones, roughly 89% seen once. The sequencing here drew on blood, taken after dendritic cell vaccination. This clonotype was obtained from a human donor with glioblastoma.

The CDR3 spells CASSLALRENYGYTF. The CDR3 nucleotides are TGTGCCAGCAGCTTGGCCCTCAGGGAAAACTATGGCTACACCTTC. The V and J genes are TRBV5-8 and TRBJ1-2, with a tentative D call TRBD1 (5 bases). With 0 bases removed from V and 2 bases from J, the gap between germline ends came to 11 bases. The CDR3 is made up of 15 amino acids. The germline V gene has CDR1 SGHTS and CDR2 YDEGEE.